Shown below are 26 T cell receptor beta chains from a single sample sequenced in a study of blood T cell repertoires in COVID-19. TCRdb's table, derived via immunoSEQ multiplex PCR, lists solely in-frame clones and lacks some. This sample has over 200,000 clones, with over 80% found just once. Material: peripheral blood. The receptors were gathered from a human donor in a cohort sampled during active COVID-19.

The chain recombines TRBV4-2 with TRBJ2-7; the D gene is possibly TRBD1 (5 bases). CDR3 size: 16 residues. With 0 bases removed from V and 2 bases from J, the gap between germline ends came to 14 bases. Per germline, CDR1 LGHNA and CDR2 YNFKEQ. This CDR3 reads CASSQDRVLTAYEQYF. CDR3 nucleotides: TGTGCCAGCAGCCAAGATCGCGTTTTGACAGCCTACGAGCAGTACTTC.

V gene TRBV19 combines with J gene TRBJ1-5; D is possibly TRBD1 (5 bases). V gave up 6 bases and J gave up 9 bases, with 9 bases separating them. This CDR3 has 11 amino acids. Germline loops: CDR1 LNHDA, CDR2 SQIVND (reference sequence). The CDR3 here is CASRTGGPQHF. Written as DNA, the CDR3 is TGTGCCAGTAGGACCGGGGGGCCCCAGCATTTT.

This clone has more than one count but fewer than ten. DNA of the CDR3: TGTGCCAGCGGACACGGGACTAGCGGGAGGGGCCCCTACGAGCAGTACTTC. Its translation: CASGHGTSGRGPYEQYF. The rearrangement uses TRBV11-2 and TRBJ2-7, with TRBD2 matching over 16 bases. CDR3 size: 17 residues. V lost 8 bases and J lost 2; bases outside the gene matches: 9. Per the germline V gene, CDR1 is SGHAT and CDR2 is FQNNGV. Based on the CDR3 plus reference TRBV11-2 and TRBJ2-7, the full variable domain is EAGVAQSPRYKIIEKRQSVAFWCNPISGHATLYWYQQILGQGPKLLIQFQNNGVVDDSQLPKDRFSAERLKGVDSTLKIQPAKLEDSAVYLCASGHGTSGRGPYEQYFGPGTRLTVT.

CDR3 sequence (DNA): TGTGCCAGTCGACCCGCCTGGACGGGGAGCTCCTATAATTCACCCCTCCACTTT. Translated, it gives CASRPAWTGSSYNSPLHF. J is TRBJ1-6 and V is TRBV19; D not certain. Germline CDR1 is LNHDA and CDR2 is SQIVND (reference sequence). Deletions cut 8 bases from V and 0 bases from J, with 20 bases between. The CDR3 has 18 amino acids.

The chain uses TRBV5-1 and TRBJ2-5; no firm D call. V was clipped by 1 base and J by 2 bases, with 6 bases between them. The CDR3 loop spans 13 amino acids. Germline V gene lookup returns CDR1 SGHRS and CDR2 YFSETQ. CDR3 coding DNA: TGCGCCAGCAGCTTGAGAGCGCAAGAGACCCAGTACTTC. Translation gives CASSLRAQETQYF.

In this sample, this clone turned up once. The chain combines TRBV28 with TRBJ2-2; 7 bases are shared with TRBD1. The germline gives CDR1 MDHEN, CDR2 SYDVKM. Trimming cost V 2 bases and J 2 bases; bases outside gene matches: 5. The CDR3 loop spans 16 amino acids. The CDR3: CASSLGAGGNTGELFF. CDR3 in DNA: TGTGCCAGCAGTTTAGGGGCAGGGGGAAACACCGGGGAGCTGTTTTTT.

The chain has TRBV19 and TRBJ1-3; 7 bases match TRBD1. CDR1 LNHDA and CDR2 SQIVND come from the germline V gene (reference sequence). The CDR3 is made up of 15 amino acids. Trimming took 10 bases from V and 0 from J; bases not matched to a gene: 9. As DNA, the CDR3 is TGTGCCACCCGACAGGGCCCTAGCTCTGGAAACACCATATATTTT. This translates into CATRQGPSSGNTIYF. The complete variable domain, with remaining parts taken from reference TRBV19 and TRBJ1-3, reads DGGITQSPKYLFRKEGQNVTLSCEQNLNHDAMYWYRQDPGQGLRLIYYSQIVNDFQKGDIAEGYSVSREKKESFPLTVTSAQKNPTAFYLCATRQGPSSGNTIYFGEGSWLTVV.

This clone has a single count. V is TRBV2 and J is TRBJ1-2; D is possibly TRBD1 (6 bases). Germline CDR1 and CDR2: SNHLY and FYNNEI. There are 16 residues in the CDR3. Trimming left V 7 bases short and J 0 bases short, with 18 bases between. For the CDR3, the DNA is TGTGCCAGCATGGGGACACCCTATTTTCCTAACTATGGCTACACCTTC. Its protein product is CASMGTPYFPNYGYTF.

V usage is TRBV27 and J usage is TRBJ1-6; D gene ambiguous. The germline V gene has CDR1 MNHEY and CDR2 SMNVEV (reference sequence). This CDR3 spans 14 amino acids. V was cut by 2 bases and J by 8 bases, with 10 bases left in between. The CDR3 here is CASSLGGSYSPLHF. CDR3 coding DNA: TGTGCCAGCAGTTTAGGAGGGTCATATTCACCCCTCCACTTT.

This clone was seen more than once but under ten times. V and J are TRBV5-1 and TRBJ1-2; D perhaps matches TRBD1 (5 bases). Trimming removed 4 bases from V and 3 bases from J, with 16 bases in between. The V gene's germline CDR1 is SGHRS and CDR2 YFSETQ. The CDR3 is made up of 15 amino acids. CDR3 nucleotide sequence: TGCGCCAGCAGCCGACCCGGGGGGGTTGACTATGGCTACACCTTC. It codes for CASSRPGGVDYGYTF.

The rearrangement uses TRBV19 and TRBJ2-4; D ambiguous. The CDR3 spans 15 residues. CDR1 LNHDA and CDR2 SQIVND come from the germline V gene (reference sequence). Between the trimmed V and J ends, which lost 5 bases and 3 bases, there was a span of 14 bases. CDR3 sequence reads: CASSPVEVVKNIQYF. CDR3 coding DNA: TGTGCCAGTAGTCCGGTTGAGGTTGTCAAAAACATTCAGTACTTC.

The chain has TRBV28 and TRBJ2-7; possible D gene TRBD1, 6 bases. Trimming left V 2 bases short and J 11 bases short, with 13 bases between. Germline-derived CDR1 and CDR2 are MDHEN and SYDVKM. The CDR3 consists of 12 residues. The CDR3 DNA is TGTGCCAGCAGTTTAAACCTCCAGGGGAAGTACTTC. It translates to CASSLNLQGKYF.

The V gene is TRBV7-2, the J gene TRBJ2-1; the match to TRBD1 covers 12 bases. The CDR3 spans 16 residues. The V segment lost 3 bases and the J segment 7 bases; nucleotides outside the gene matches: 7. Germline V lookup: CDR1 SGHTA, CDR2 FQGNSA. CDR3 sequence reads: CASSFSGTGGMNEQFF. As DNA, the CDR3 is TGTGCCAGCAGCTTTTCCGGGACAGGGGGCATGAATGAGCAGTTCTTC.

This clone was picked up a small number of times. CDR3 sequence: CSVEDLKSRGIGETQYF. CDR3 nucleotides: TGCAGCGTTGAAGATCTTAAATCCCGGGGAATCGGAGAGACCCAGTACTTC. V is TRBV29-1 and J is TRBJ2-5, with TRBD2 as a possible D gene (5 bases). Germline lookup yields CDR1 SQVTM and CDR2 ANQGSEA. Trimming removed 0 bases from V and 4 bases from J, with 21 bases in between. The CDR3 contains 17 residues.

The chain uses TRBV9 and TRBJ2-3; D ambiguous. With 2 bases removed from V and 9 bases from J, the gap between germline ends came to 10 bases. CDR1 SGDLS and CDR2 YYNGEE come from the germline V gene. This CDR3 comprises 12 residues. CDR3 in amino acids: CASSVGFGTQYF. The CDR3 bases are TGTGCCAGCAGCGTCGGGTTCGGAACGCAGTATTTT.

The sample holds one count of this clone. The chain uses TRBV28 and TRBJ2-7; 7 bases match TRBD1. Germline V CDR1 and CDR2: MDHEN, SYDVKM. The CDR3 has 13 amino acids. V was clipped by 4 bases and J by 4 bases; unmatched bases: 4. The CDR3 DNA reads TGTGCCAGCAGTTGGACAGGACGATACGAGCAGTACTTC. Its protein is CASSWTGRYEQYF.

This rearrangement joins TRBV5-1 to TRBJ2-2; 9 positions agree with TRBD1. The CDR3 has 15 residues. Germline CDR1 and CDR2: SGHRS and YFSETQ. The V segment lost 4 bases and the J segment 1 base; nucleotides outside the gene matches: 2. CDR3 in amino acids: CASSLGQGNTGELFF. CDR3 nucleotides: TGCGCCAGCAGCCTGGGACAGGGGAACACCGGGGAGCTGTTTTTT.

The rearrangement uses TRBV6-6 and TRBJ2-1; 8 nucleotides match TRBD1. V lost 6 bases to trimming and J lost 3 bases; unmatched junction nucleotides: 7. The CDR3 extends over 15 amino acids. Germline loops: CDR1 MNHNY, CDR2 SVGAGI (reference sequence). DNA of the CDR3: TGTGCCAGCAGGAAGGCACAGGGGGACTACAATGAGCAGTTCTTC. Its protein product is CASRKAQGDYNEQFF.

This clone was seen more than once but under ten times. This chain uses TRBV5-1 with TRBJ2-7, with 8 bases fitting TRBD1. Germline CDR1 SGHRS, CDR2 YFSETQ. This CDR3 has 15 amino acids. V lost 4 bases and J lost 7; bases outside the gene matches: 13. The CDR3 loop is CASSIYRDRSREQYF. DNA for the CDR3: TGCGCCAGCAGCATTTACCGGGACAGGTCTCGAGAGCAGTACTTC. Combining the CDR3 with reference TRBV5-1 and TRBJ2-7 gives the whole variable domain KAGVTQTPRYLIKTRGQQVTLSCSPISGHRSVSWYQQTPGQGLQFLFEYFSETQRNKGNFPGRFSGRQFSNSRSEMNVSTLELGDSALYLCASSIYRDRSREQYFGPGTRLTVT.

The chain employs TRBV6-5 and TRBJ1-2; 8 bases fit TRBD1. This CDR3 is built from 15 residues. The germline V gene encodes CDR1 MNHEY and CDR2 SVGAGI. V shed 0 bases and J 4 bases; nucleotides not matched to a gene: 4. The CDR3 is CASSYSRQGAYGYTF. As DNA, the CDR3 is TGTGCCAGCAGTTACTCGCGGCAGGGGGCCTATGGCTACACCTTC.

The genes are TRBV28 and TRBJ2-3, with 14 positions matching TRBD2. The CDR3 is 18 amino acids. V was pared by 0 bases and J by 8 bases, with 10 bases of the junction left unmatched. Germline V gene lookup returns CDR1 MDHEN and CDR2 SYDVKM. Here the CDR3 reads CASSLWTSGRAPRGTQYF. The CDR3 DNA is TGTGCCAGCAGTTTATGGACTAGCGGGAGGGCCCCCCGGGGTACGCAGTATTTT.

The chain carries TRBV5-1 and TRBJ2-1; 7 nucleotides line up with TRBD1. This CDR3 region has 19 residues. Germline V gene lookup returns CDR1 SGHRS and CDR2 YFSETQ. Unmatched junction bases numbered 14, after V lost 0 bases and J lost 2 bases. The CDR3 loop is CASSLARTGRPRPYNEQFF. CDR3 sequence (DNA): TGCGCCAGCAGCTTGGCACGGACAGGAAGACCTAGGCCCTACAATGAGCAGTTCTTC.

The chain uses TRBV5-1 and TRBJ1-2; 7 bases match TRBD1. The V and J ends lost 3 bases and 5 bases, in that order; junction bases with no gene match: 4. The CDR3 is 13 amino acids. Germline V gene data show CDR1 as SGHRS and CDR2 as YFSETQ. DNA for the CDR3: TGCGCCAGCAGCTCGCGGGACAGATATGGCTACACCTTC. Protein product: CASSSRDRYGYTF.

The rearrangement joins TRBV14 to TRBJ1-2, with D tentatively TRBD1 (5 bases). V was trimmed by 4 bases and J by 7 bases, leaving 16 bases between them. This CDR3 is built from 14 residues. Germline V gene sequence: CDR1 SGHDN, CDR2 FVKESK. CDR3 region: CASSRPGSGSGYTF. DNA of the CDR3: TGTGCCAGCAGCCGGCCCGGTTCAGGGTCTGGCTACACCTTC.

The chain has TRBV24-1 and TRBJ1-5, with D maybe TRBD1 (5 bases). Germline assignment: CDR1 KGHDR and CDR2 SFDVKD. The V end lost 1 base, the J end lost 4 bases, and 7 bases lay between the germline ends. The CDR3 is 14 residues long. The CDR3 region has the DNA TGTGCCACCAGTGATTTTTCAGGGAATCAGCCCCAGCATTTT. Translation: CATSDFSGNQPQHF.

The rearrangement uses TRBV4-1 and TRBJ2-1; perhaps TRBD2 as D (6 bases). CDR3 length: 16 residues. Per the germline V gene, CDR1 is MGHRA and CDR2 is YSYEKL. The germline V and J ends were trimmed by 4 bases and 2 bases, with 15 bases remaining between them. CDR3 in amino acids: CASSRSGGPPYNEQFF. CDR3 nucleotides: TGCGCCAGCAGCCGGAGTGGAGGGCCCCCCTACAATGAGCAGTTCTTC.